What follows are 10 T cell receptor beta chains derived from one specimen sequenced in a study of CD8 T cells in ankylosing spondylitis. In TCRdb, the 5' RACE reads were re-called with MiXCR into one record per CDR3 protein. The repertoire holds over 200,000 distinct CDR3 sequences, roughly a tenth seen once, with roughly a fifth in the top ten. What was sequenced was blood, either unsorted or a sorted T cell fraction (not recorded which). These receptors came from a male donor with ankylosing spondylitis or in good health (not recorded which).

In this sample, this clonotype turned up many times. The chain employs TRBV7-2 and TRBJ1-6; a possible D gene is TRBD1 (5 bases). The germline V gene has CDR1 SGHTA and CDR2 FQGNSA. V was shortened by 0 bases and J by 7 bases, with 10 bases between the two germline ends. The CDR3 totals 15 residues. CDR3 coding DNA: TGTGCCAGCAGCTTAGCGGGGCCCCCGAATTCACCCCTCCACTTT. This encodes CASSLAGPPNSPLHF.

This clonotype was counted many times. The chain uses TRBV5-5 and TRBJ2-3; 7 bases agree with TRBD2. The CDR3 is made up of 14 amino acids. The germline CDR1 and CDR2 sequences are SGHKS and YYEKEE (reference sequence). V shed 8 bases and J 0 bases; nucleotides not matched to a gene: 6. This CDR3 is CASKLAPSTDTQYF. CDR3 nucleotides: TGTGCCAGTAAACTAGCGCCTAGCACAGATACGCAGTATTTT. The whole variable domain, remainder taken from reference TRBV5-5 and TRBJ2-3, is DAGVTQSPTHLIKTRGQQVTLRCSPISGHKSVSWYQQVLGQGPQFIFQYYEKEERGRGNFPDRFSARQFPNYSSELNVNALLLGDSALYLCASKLAPSTDTQYFGPGTRLTVL.

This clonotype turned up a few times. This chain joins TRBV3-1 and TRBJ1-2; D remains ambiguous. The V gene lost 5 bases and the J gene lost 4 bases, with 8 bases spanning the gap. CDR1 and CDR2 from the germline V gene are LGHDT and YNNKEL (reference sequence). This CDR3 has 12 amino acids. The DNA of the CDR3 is TGTGCCAGCAGCGGGCAGACCTATGGCTACACCTTC. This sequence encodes CASSGQTYGYTF.

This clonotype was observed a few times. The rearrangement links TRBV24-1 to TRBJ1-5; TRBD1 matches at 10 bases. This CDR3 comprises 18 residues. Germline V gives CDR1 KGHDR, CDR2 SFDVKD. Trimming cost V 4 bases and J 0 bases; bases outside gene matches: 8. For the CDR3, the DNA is TGTGCCACCAGTGACGGGACAGGGGACCGATATAGCAATCAGCCCCAGCATTTT. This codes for CATSDGTGDRYSNQPQHF.

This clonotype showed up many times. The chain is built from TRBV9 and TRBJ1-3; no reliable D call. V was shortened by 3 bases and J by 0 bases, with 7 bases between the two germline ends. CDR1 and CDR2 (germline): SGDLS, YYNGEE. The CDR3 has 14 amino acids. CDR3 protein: CASSDQASGNTIYF. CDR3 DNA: TGTGCCAGCAGCGACCAAGCCTCTGGAAACACCATATATTTT.

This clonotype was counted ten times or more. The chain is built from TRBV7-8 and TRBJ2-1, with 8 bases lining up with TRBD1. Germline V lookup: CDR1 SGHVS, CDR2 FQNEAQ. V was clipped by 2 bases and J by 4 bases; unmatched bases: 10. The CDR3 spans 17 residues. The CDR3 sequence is CASSLRPPGQVYNEQFF. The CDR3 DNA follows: TGTGCCAGCAGCTTAAGGCCCCCGGGACAGGTTTACAATGAGCAGTTCTTC.

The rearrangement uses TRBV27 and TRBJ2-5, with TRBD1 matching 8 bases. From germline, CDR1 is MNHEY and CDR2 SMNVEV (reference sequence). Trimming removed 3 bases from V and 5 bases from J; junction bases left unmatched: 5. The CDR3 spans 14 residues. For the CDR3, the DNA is TGTGCCAGCAGTTTTTCCCGGACAGGGGAGACCCAGTACTTC. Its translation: CASSFSRTGETQYF.

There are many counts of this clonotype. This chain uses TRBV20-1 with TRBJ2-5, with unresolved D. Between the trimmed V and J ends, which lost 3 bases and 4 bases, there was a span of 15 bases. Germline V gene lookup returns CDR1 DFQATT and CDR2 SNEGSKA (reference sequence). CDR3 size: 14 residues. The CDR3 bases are TGCAGTGCTAGCGATCTGGGCGCAGGAGAGACCCAGTACTTC. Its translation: CSASDLGAGETQYF.

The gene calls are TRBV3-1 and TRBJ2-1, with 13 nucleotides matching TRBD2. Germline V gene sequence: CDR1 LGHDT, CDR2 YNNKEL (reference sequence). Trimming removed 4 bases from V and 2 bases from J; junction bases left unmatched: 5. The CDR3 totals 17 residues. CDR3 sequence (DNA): TGTGCCAGCAGCCTCGGGACTAGCGGGGTCACCTACAATGAGCAGTTCTTC. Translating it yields CASSLGTSGVTYNEQFF.

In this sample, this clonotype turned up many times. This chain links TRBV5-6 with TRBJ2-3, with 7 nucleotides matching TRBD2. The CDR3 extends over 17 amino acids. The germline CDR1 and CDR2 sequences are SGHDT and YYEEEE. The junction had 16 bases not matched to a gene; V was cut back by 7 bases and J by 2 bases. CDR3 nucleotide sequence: TGTGCCAGCGTCCTAGGAAGACTAGCAGCCTTCACAGATACGCAGTATTTT. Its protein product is CASVLGRLAAFTDTQYF.